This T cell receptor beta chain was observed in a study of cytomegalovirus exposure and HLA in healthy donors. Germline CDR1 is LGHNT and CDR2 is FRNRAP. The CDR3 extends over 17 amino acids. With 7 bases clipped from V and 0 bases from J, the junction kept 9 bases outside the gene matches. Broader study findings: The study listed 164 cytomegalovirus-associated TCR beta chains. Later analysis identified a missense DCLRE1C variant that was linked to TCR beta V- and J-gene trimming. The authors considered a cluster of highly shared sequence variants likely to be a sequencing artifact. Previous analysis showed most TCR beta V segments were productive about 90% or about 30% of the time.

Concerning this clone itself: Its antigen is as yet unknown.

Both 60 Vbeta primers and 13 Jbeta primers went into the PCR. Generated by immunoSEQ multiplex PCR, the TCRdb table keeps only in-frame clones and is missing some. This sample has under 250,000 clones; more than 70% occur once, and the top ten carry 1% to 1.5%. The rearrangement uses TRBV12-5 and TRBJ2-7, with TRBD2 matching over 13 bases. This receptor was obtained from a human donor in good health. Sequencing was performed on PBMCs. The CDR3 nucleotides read TGTGCTAGTGCCTCCAGGACTAGCGGGAGCTACTCCTACGAGCAGTACTTC. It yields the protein CASASRTSGSYSYEQYF.